These 24 T cell receptor beta chains were all obtained from the same sample, sequenced in a study of blood T cell repertoires in COVID-19. Sequenced by immunoSEQ multiplex PCR; TCRdb stores in-frame clones only, minus some. The sample lists under 250,000 clones, over 80% occurring once. The sample consisted of PBMCs or T cells enriched from blood (not recorded which). The receptor source for this set is a woman in her twenties or thirties with acute COVID-19.

The V call is TRBV5-4, the J call TRBJ2-1, with 7 bases identical to TRBD2. V lost 4 bases and J lost 2; bases outside the gene matches: 6. From germline, CDR1 is SGHNT and CDR2 YYREEE (reference sequence). The length of the CDR3 is 15 residues. The CDR3 sequence: CASSRSGEAYNEQFF. The CDR3 DNA reads as TGTGCCAGCAGCCGGAGCGGGGAAGCCTACAATGAGCAGTTCTTC. Together with reference TRBV5-4 and TRBJ2-1, the CDR3 gives the full variable domain: ETGVTQSPTHLIKTRGQQVTLRCSSQSGHNTVSWYQQALGQGPQFIFQYYREEENGRGNFPPRFSGLQFPNYSSELNVNALELDDSALYLCASSRSGEAYNEQFFGPGTRLTVL.

V is TRBV4-3 and J is TRBJ2-7; D might be TRBD2 (6 bases). V was clipped by 0 bases and J by 5 bases, with 11 bases between them. CDR1 is LGHNA, CDR2 YSLEER, per germline. This CDR3 comprises 14 residues. For the CDR3, the DNA is TGCGCCAGCAGCCAAGATGAAGCGGGCCACGAGCAGTACTTC. This translates into CASSQDEAGHEQYF.

CDR3 sequence (DNA): TGTGCCAGCAGACGCATTTACAGGGGAGCCAATGAAAAACTGTTTTTT. This translates into CASRRIYRGANEKLFF. J is TRBJ1-4 and V is TRBV7-9, with 7 bases fitting TRBD1. The ends lost 6 bases at V and 5 bases at J; junction bases unmatched: 12. Germline lookup yields CDR1 SEHNR and CDR2 FQNEAQ (reference sequence). The CDR3 runs 16 residues.

V gene TRBV27 combines with J gene TRBJ2-3; TRBD2 agrees at 7 bases. There are 13 residues in the CDR3. CDR1 is MNHEY and CDR2 is SMNVEV in the germline V gene (reference sequence). J lost 6 bases, V lost 1 base, and 1 base had no gene match. The CDR3 DNA reads TGTGCCAGCAGTTTATTCGGGGGGGATACGCAGTATTTT. It encodes CASSLFGGDTQYF.

This chain joins TRBV23-1 and TRBJ1-2, with TRBD1 identical over 8 bases. TRBV23-1 is an ORF for which the function is uncertain. The CDR3 has 15 residues. The ends lost 1 base at V and 10 bases at J; junction bases unmatched: 11. CDR3 DNA sequence: TGCGCCAGCAGTCAATTTCAGGGGGCCTTAACTTTCTACACCTTC. Its protein is CASSQFQGALTFYTF.

This clone was seen repeatedly, ten times or more. This chain connects TRBV2 to TRBJ1-5; possible D gene TRBD1, 6 bases. Trimming cost V 4 bases and J 3 bases, with 13 bases left between them. This CDR3 is 15 amino acids long. Looked up from germline, CDR1 is SNHLY and CDR2 is FYNNEI. Written as DNA, the CDR3 is TGTGCCAGCAGTGCAGGACAGTCACACAATCAGCCCCAGCATTTT. Amino acid sequence: CASSAGQSHNQPQHF.

The chain joins TRBV7-8 to TRBJ2-4, with 11 nucleotides matching TRBD2. V lost 4 bases to trimming and J lost 11 bases; unmatched junction nucleotides: 13. The CDR3 runs to 16 residues. Germline V CDR1 and CDR2: SGHVS, FQNEAQ. The CDR3 reads CASSSHRKASGGLQYF. The CDR3 DNA is TGTGCCAGCAGCTCACACCGTAAAGCTAGCGGGGGGCTTCAGTACTTC.

This chain uses TRBV2 with TRBJ2-2; perhaps TRBD1 as D (6 bases). This CDR3 has 16 residues. V lost 8 bases, J lost 0 bases, and 16 bases lay in between. CDR1 is SNHLY, CDR2 FYNNEI, per germline. For the CDR3, the DNA is TGTGCCAGCGACACGATAGGACAGACGAACACCGGGGAGCTGTTTTTT. It translates to CASDTIGQTNTGELFF.

Only one count was recorded for this clone. The CDR3 loop is CASSFRQGRETEAFF. The CDR3 DNA follows: TGTGCCAGCAGCTTCCGACAGGGGAGGGAAACTGAAGCTTTCTTT. The chain carries TRBV11-2 and TRBJ1-1; 8 bases are shared with TRBD1. With V trimmed by 3 bases and J by 5 bases, 8 bases remained unmatched. Germline loops: CDR1 SGHAT, CDR2 FQNNGV. This CDR3 has 15 amino acids. Variable domain in full (rest from reference TRBV11-2 and TRBJ1-1): EAGVAQSPRYKIIEKRQSVAFWCNPISGHATLYWYQQILGQGPKLLIQFQNNGVVDDSQLPKDRFSAERLKGVDSTLKIQPAKLEDSAVYLCASSFRQGRETEAFFGQGTRLTVV.

The genes are TRBV5-1 and TRBJ1-5; 7 bases agree with TRBD1. CDR1 and CDR2 (germline): SGHRS, YFSETQ. This CDR3 has 14 amino acids. Losses at the gene ends were 2 bases for V and 7 bases for J; bases not matched to a gene: 6. The CDR3 spells CASSFGTEGQPQHF. DNA for the CDR3: TGCGCCAGCAGCTTTGGGACAGAAGGACAGCCCCAGCATTTT.

The chain joins TRBV2 to TRBJ2-6, with D unclear. V lost 6 bases to trimming and J lost 0 bases, with 9 bases between them. The CDR3 covers 15 residues. CDR1 and CDR2 from the germline V gene are SNHLY and FYNNEI. The CDR3 DNA follows: TGTGCCAGCAGGAAGACTGGCTCTGGGGCCAACGTCCTGACTTTC. Amino acids: CASRKTGSGANVLTF.

The chain employs TRBV10-2 and TRBJ1-1; D unclear. CDR3 size: 14 residues. Deletions cut 6 bases from V and 1 base from J, with 12 bases between. The V gene's germline CDR1 is WSHSY and CDR2 SAAADI. This CDR3 reads CASSLITENTEAFF. CDR3 coding DNA: TGCGCCAGCAGCTTAATAACAGAGAACACTGAAGCTTTCTTT.

V and J are TRBV5-6 and TRBJ1-1, with 8 bases fitting TRBD1. CDR1 is SGHDT, CDR2 YYEEEE, per germline. The CDR3 covers 13 residues. V lost 5 bases, J lost 4 bases, and 4 bases stayed unmatched. The CDR3 sequence is CASSWTGLTEAFF. In DNA, the CDR3 is TGTGCCAGCAGTTGGACAGGGCTCACTGAAGCTTTCTTT.

The chain employs TRBV3-1 (or the pseudogene TRBV3-2) and TRBJ2-3; the D gene is possibly TRBD2 (6 bases). The CDR3 is 13 residues long. CDR1 LGHDT and CDR2 YNNKEL come from the germline V gene (reference sequence). V gave up 0 bases and J gave up 9 bases, with 10 bases separating them. In DNA, the CDR3 is TGTGCCAGCAGCCAAGAGGAGGGACGAACGCAGTATTTT. Amino acid sequence: CASSQEEGRTQYF.

This clone came up once. The gene calls are TRBV5-1 and TRBJ2-3, with D tentatively TRBD1 (6 bases). CDR3 length: 15 residues. Germline CDR1 is SGHRS and CDR2 is YFSETQ. Trimming pared 4 bases from V and 1 base from J, leaving 13 bases between. CDR3 protein: CASSVDSPGTDTQYF. DNA for the CDR3: TGCGCCAGCAGCGTGGACAGCCCGGGCACAGATACGCAGTATTTT.

The CDR3 sequence is CASSHPETGGGSPLHF. The CDR3, as DNA: TGTGCCAGCAGCCATCCCGAGACAGGGGGCGGTTCACCCCTCCACTTT. The chain joins TRBV3-1 (or the pseudogene TRBV3-2) to TRBJ1-6; the match to TRBD1 covers 10 bases. Trimming at V came to 3 bases and at J to 9 bases, leaving 8 bases not matched to a gene. Germline CDR1 and CDR2: LGHDT and YNNKEL (reference sequence). The CDR3 extends over 16 amino acids.

The gene calls are TRBV10-3 and TRBJ2-7; D is perhaps TRBD2 (5 bases). The CDR3 spans 15 residues. Germline CDR1 and CDR2: ENHRY and SYGVKD. V was trimmed by 4 bases and J by 4 bases, leaving 17 bases between them. The CDR3 region is CAISGHGVRAYEQYF. CDR3 DNA: TGTGCCATCAGTGGCCACGGGGTGAGAGCTTACGAGCAGTACTTC.

The CDR3: CASSWNRGGETQYF. Written as DNA, the CDR3 is TGCGCCAGCAGTTGGAACAGGGGGGGAGAGACCCAGTACTTC. The chain links TRBV4-1 to TRBJ2-5; D is possibly TRBD1 (8 bases). V was trimmed by 6 bases and J by 4 bases, leaving 15 bases between them. The germline CDR1 and CDR2 sequences are MGHRA and YSYEKL. This CDR3 region has 14 residues.

CDR3 in amino acids: CSVEGGVKDLRETQYF. The CDR3 DNA reads TGCAGCGTTGAAGGGGGCGTGAAGGACCTCCGAGAGACCCAGTACTTC. The V and J genes are TRBV29-1 and TRBJ2-5; a possible D gene is TRBD1 (5 bases). This CDR3 region has 16 residues. In germline, CDR1 is SQVTM, CDR2 ANQGSEA. Trimming took 1 base from V and 4 from J, leaving 19 bases between them.

The V call is TRBV12-3 or TRBV12-4, the J call TRBJ1-5; 7 bases line up with TRBD1. V dropped 8 bases and J dropped 7; count of bases not matched to a gene: 8. The CDR3 spans 13 residues. The CDR3 region is CASSSGGHQPQHF. The CDR3, as DNA: TGTGCCAGCTCTTCAGGGGGACACCAGCCCCAGCATTTT.

The CDR3 nucleotides read TGTGCCATCAGTGATTCGGTTGATAGCAATCAGCCCCAGCATTTT. Residues: CAISDSVDSNQPQHF. This chain joins TRBV10-3 and TRBJ1-5, with D unresolved. The CDR3 has 15 amino acids. CDR1 ENHRY and CDR2 SYGVKD come from the germline V gene. Trimming shortened V by 3 bases and J by 0 bases, and 9 bases separated the two germline ends.

This chain connects TRBV5-1 to TRBJ1-2; TRBD1 agrees at 9 bases. The CDR3 loop spans 15 amino acids. Per the germline V gene, CDR1 is SGHRS and CDR2 is YFSETQ. The J segment lost 5 bases and the V segment lost 2 bases, leaving 7 bases of the junction unmatched. The CDR3 DNA reads TGCGCCAGCAGCTTTGGGACAGGGAGTAGGTATGGCTACACCTTC. Protein product: CASSFGTGSRYGYTF.

The V call is TRBV6-5, the J call TRBJ1-2, with TRBD1 matching 8 bases. Trimming removed 4 bases from V and 3 bases from J; junction bases left unmatched: 4. This CDR3 has 14 residues. Germline CDR1 reads MNHEY; CDR2 reads SVGAGI. The CDR3 spells CASSLDRAYYGYTF. The CDR3 region has the DNA TGTGCCAGCAGTTTGGACAGGGCCTACTATGGCTACACCTTC.

This clone was counted a single time. The same CDR3 arises from other DNA sequences in this sample as well. J is TRBJ1-1 and V is TRBV2; 8 bases are a match to TRBD1. V dropped 5 bases and J dropped 1; count of bases not matched to a gene: 3. From germline, CDR1 is SNHLY and CDR2 FYNNEI. This CDR3 is 14 amino acids long. The CDR3 spells CASSIRGPNTEAFF. The CDR3 coding sequence is TGTGCCAGCAGTATCAGGGGGCCGAACACTGAAGCTTTCTTT.